These T cell receptor beta chains were read from a single sample in a study of metastatic and nonmetastatic thyroid tumors. MiXCR was used by TCRdb to re-call the PCR reads. The repertoire holds tens of thousands of clones, roughly a quarter seen once, with roughly 8.8% in the top ten. The sequencing input was blood. All receptors derive from a female donor with papillary thyroid cancer or a benign thyroid nodule (not recorded which). Some clones in this sample may be carry-over from other donors' samples. The CDR3 runs from the conserved cysteine through the conserved F or W. The D gene is left open where the match is weak. Clone size, where shown, is once, few, many, or a class for clones that have expanded.

V gene	J gene	clone size	D gene	CDR3 protein	CDR3 DNA
TRBV6-1	TRBJ2-7	medium-sized	TRBD2	CAISSGRGEQYF	TGTGCCATTTCCAGCGGGAGGGGAGAGCAGTACTTC
TRBV28	TRBJ2-7	few	-	CASSRGARNEQYF	TGTGCCAGCAGTAGGGGCGCGCGGAACGAGCAGTACTTC
TRBV6-2/TRBV6-3	TRBJ2-7	medium-sized	-	CASTYAGTGTAYEQYF	TGTGCCAGCACTTACGCGGGGACCGGGACAGCCTACGAGCAGTACTTC
TRBV28	TRBJ2-6	-	-	CASSLLGLHSGSNVLTF	TGTGCCAGCAGTTTGCTTGGACTGCACTCTGGGTCCAACGTCCTTACTTTC
TRBV5-1	TRBJ1-6	-	-	CASILGGTFGSPLHF	TGCGCCAGCATCTTGGGGGGGACGTTTGGTTCACCCCTCCACTTT
TRBV20-1	TRBJ2-7	-	TRBD1	CSARREGALYEQYF	TGCAGTGCTAGACGTGAGGGGGCGCTTTACGAGCAGTACTTC
TRBV13	TRBJ1-1	many	-	CASSYLGATEAFF	TGTGCCAGCAGCTACTTGGGAGCCACTGAAGCTTTCTTT
TRBV6-1	TRBJ2-2	few	TRBD1	CASRTPRGSTGELFF	TGTGCCAGCAGAACCCCCAGGGGGTCAACCGGGGAGCTGTTTTTT
TRBV5-1	TRBJ1-1	many	-	CASMVGERRNTEAFF	TGCGCCAGCATGGTCGGAGAGAGGAGGAACACTGAAGCTTTCTTT
TRBV28	TRBJ1-2	-	TRBD1	CASISPPGQGGGYTF	TGTGCCAGCATCTCCCCGCCGGGACAGGGAGGCGGCTACACCTTC
TRBV24-1	TRBJ2-2	-	TRBD1	CATSDIPGQGGHTGELFF	TGTGCCACCAGTGACATACCGGGACAGGGAGGTCACACCGGGGAGCTGTTTTTT
TRBV4-1	TRBJ1-2	-	-	CASSQETYYGYTF	TGCGCCAGCAGCCAAGAGACTTACTATGGCTACACCTTC
TRBV6-4	TRBJ1-1	many	-	CASSAGPGQTEAFF	TGTGCCAGCAGTGCTGGTCCGGGGCAAACTGAAGCTTTCTTT
TRBV7-8	TRBJ1-1	many	-	CASSPQPLSTEAFF	TGTGCCAGCAGCCCACAACCCCTCTCCACTGAAGCTTTCTTT
TRBV4-3	TRBJ2-6	-	-	CASSWTVSSGANVLTF	TGCGCCAGCAGCTGGACAGTTAGCTCTGGGGCCAACGTCCTGACTTTC
TRBV27	TRBJ1-1	few	-	CASSSYAGMNTEAFF	TGTGCCAGCAGTTCATACGCAGGGATGAACACTGAAGCTTTCTTT
TRBV20-1	TRBJ1-2	many	-	CSARILWGGDGYTF	TGCAGTGCTCGGATCCTTTGGGGGGGGGATGGCTACACCTTC
TRBV6-1	TRBJ1-6	medium-sized	-	CASSPVTSPLHF	TGTGCCAGCAGTCCCGTAACTTCACCCCTCCACTTT
TRBV4-3	TRBJ1-2	many	-	CASSPAWQVAYGYTF	TGCGCCAGCAGCCCAGCCTGGCAGGTGGCCTATGGCTACACCTTC
TRBV24-1	TRBJ1-2	-	-	CATSDGGGAGDLYGYTF	TGTGCCACCAGTGATGGGGGTGGTGCCGGGGACCTCTATGGCTACACCTTC
TRBV19	TRBJ1-6	many	TRBD1	CASRQDRAYNSPLHF	TGTGCCAGCCGTCAGGACAGGGCGTATAATTCACCCCTCCACTTT
TRBV2	TRBJ2-2	few	TRBD1	CASRFTGATGELFF	TGTGCCAGCAGGTTTACAGGGGCCACCGGGGAGCTGTTTTTT
TRBV7-8	TRBJ2-1	many	TRBD2	CATSLGYRLAVSNEQFF	TGTGCCACCAGCTTAGGGTATCGACTAGCAGTTTCTAATGAGCAGTTCTTC
TRBV20-1	TRBJ2-5	-	-	CGARDEGETQYF	TGCGGTGCTAGAGATGAGGGTGAGACCCAGTACTTC
TRBV18	TRBJ1-4	few	TRBD1	CASSPTGINEKLFF	TGTGCCAGCTCACCGACAGGGATTAATGAAAAACTGTTTTTT
TRBV20-1	TRBJ2-2	-	-	CSASSRVNTGELFF	TGCAGTGCTAGTTCGCGGGTGAACACCGGGGAGCTGTTTTTT
TRBV12-5	TRBJ2-2	many	-	CASGLVIYGSGHTGELFF	TGTGCTAGTGGTTTGGTGATTTACGGGAGTGGTCACACCGGGGAGCTGTTTTTT